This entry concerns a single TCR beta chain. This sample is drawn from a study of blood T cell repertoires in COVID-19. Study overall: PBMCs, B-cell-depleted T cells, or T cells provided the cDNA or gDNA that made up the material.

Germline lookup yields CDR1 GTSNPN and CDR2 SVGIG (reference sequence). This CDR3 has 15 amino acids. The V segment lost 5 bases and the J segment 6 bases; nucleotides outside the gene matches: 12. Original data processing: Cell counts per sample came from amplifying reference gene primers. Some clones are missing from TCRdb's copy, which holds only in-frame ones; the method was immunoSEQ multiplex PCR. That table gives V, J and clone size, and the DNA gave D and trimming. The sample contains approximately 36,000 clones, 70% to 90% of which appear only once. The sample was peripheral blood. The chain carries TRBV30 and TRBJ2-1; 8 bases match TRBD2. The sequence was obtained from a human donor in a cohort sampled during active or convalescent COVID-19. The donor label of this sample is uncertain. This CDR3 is CAWGWGSGSINEQFF. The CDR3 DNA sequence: TGTGCCTGGGGATGGGGAAGCGGGAGCATCAATGAGCAGTTCTTC.